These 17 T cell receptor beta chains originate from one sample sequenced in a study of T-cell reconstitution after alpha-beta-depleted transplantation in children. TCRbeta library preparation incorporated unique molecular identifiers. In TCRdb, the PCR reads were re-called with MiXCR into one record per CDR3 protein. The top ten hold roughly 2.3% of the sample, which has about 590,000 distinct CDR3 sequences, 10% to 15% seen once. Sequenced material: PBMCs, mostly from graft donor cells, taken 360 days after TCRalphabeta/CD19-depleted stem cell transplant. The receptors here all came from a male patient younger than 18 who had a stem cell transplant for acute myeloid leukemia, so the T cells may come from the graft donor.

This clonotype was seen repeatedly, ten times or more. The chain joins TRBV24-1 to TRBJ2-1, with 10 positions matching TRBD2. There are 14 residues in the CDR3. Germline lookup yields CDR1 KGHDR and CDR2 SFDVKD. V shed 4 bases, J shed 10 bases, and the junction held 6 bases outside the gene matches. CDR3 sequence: CATSETLAGLEQFF. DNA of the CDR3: TGTGCCACCAGTGAGACACTAGCGGGGTTGGAGCAGTTCTTC.

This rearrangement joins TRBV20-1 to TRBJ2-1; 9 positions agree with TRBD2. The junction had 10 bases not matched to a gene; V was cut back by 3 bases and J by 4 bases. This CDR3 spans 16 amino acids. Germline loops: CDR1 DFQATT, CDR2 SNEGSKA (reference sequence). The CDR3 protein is CSARPIAGASYNEQFF. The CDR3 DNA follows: TGCAGTGCTAGGCCAATAGCGGGAGCGTCATACAATGAGCAGTTCTTC.

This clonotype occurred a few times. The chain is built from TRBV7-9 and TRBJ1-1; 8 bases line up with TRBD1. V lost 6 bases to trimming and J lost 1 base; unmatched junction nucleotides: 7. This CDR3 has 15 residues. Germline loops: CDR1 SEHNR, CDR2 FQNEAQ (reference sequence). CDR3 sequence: CASSLRTGRNTEAFF. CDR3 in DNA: TGTGCCAGCAGTTTACGGACAGGGAGGAACACTGAAGCTTTCTTT.

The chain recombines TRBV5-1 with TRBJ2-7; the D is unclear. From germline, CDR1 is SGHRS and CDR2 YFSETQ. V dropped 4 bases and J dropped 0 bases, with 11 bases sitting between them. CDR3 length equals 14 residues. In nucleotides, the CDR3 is TGCGCCAGCAGCCCCGACCCCAGCTCCTACGAGCAGTACTTC. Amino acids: CASSPDPSSYEQYF. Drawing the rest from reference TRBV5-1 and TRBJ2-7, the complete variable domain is KAGVTQTPRYLIKTRGQQVTLSCSPISGHRSVSWYQQTPGQGLQFLFEYFSETQRNKGNFPGRFSGRQFSNSRSEMNVSTLELGDSALYLCASSPDPSSYEQYFGPGTRLTVT.

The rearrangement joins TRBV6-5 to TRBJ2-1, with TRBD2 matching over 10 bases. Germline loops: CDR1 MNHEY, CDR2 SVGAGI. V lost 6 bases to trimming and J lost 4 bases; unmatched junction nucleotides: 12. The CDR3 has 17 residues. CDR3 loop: CASRLLGLAGEYNEQFF. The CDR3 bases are TGTGCCAGCAGGTTATTAGGTCTAGCGGGAGAGTACAATGAGCAGTTCTTC.

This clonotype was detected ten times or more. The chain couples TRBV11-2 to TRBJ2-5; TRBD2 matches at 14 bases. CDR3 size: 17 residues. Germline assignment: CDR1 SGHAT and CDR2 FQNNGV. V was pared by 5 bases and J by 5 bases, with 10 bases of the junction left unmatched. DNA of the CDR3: TGTGCCAGCAGCGCGGGACTAGCGGGAGCCGGGGGGGAGACCCAGTACTTC. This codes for CASSAGLAGAGGETQYF. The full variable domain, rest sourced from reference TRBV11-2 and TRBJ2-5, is EAGVAQSPRYKIIEKRQSVAFWCNPISGHATLYWYQQILGQGPKLLIQFQNNGVVDDSQLPKDRFSAERLKGVDSTLKIQPAKLEDSAVYLCASSAGLAGAGGETQYFGPGTRLLVL.

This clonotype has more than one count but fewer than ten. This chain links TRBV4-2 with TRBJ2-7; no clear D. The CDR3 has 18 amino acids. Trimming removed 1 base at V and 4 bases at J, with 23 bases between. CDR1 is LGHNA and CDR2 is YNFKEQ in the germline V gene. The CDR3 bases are TGTGCCAGCAGCCAAGGCCCACCAGACCGCGCGTTTGCATACGAGCAGTACTTC. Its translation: CASSQGPPDRAFAYEQYF.

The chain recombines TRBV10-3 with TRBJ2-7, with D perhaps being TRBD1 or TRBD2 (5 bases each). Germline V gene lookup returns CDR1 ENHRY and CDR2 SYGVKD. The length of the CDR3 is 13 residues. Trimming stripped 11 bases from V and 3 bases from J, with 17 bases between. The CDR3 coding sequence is TGTGCCTCGGGGCGAGCCCAGAGCTACGAGCAGTACTTC. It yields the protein CASGRAQSYEQYF.

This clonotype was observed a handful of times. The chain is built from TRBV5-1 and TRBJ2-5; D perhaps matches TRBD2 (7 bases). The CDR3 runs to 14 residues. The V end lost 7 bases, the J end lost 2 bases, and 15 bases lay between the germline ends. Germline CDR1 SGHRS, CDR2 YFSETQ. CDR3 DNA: TGCGCCAGCGGGATGGCGGGGGCACAAGAGACCCAGTACTTC. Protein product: CASGMAGAQETQYF.

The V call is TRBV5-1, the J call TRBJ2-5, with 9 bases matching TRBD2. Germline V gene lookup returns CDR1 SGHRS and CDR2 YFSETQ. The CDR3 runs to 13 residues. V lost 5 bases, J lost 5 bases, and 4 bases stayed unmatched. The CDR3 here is CASRTLAGETQYF. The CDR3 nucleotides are TGCGCCAGCAGGACTCTAGCGGGGGAGACCCAGTACTTC.

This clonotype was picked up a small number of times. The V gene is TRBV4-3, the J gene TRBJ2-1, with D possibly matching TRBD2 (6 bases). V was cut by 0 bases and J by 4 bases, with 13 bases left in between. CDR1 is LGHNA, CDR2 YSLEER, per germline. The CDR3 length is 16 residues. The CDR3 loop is CASSQEIRGIYNEQFF. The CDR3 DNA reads TGCGCCAGCAGCCAAGAGATTCGCGGGATTTACAATGAGCAGTTCTTC.

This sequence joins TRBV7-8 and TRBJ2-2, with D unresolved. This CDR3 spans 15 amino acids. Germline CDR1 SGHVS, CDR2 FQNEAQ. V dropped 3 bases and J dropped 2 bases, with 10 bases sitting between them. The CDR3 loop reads CASSFNYRNTGELFF. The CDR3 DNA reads TGTGCCAGCAGCTTCAACTACCGAAACACCGGGGAGCTGTTTTTT. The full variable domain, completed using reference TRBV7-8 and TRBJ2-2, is GAGVSQSPRYKVAKRGQDVALRCDPISGHVSLFWYQQALGQGPEFLTYFQNEAQLDKSGLPSDRFFAERPEGSVSTLKIQRTQQEDSAVYLCASSFNYRNTGELFFGEGSRLTVL.

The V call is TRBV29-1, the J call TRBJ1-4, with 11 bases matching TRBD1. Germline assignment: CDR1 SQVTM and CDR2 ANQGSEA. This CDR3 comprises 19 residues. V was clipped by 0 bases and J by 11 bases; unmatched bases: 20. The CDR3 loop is CSVEEGQGEPRTRLGKLFF. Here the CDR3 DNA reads TGCAGCGTTGAAGAGGGACAGGGGGAACCTCGAACTCGACTAGGGAAACTGTTTTTT.

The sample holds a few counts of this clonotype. This CDR3 reads CASRGLPVGDTQYF. The CDR3 nucleotides are TGTGCCAGCAGGGGACTGCCGGTTGGAGATACGCAGTATTTT. J is TRBJ2-3 and V is TRBV12-3 or TRBV12-4, with D possibly being TRBD2 (6 bases). This CDR3 region has 14 residues. V was cut by 6 bases and J by 5 bases, with 15 bases left in between.

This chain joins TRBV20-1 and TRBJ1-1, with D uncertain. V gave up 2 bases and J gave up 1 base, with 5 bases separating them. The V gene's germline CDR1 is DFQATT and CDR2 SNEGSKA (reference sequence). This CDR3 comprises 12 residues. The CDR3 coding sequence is TGCAGTGCTAGACTCGGGAACACTGAAGCTTTCTTT. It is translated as CSARLGNTEAFF.

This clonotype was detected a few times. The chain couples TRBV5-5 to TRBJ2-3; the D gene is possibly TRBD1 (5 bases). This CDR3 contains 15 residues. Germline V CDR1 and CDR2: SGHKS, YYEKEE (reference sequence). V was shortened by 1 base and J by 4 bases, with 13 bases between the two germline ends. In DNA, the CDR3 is TGTGCCAGCAGCTTGCGTCCGGAAGGGGCAGATACGCAGTATTTT. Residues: CASSLRPEGADTQYF.

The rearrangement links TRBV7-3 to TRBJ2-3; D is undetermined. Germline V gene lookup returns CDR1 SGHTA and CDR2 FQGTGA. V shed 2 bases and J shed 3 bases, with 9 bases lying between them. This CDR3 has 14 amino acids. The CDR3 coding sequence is TGTGCCAGCAGCTTAGATCAGTCAACAGATACGCAGTATTTT. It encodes CASSLDQSTDTQYF.